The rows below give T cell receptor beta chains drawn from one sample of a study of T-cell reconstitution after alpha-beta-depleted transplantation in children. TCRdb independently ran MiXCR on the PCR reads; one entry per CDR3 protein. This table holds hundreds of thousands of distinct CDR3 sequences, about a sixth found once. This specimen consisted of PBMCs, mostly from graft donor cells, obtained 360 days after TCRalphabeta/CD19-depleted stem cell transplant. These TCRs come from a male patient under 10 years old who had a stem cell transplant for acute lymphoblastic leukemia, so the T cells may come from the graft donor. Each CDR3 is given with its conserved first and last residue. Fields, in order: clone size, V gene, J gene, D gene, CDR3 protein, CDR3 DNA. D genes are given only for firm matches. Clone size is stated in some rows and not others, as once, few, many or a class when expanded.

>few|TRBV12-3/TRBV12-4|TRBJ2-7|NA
CASSSNSYEQYF
TGTGCCAGCAGCTCAAACTCCTACGAGCAGTACTTC
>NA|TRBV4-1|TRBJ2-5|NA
CASSPRQAQGISYQETQYF
TGCGCCAGCAGCCCTAGACAGGCTCAAGGGATTTCGTACCAAGAGACCCAGTACTTC
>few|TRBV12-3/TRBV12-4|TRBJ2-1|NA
CASSFSGGNNEQFF
TGTGCCAGCAGTTTCTCCGGCGGAAACAATGAGCAGTTCTTC
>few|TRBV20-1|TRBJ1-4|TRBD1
CSAVDDREGEKLFF
TGCAGTGCTGTGGATGACAGGGAGGGGGAAAAACTGTTTTTT
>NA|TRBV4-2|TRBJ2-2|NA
CASSPVGGAGGELFF
TGTGCCAGCAGCCCCGTAGGGGGAGCGGGCGGGGAGCTGTTTTTT
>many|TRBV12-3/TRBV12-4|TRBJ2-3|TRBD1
CASSIPGTGTTDTQYF
TGTGCCAGCAGCATTCCCGGGACAGGGACCACAGATACGCAGTATTTT
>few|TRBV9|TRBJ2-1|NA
CASSVEVNSYNEQFF
TGTGCCAGCAGCGTAGAAGTGAACTCCTACAATGAGCAGTTCTTC
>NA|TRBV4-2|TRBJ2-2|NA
CASSQPGHPTGELFF
TGTGCCAGCAGCCAACCAGGGCATCCCACCGGGGAGCTGTTTTTT
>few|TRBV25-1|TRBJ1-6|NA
CASSEWRNSPLHF
TGTGCCAGCAGTGAATGGAGGAATTCACCCCTCCACTTT
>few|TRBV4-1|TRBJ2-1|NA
CASSQGLGGHNEQFF
TGCGCCAGCAGCCAAGGACTAGGAGGTCACAATGAGCAGTTCTTC
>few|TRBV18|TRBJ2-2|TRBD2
CASSPAGTSGPTNTGELFF
TGTGCCAGCTCACCAGCCGGGACTAGCGGACCTACGAACACCGGGGAGCTGTTTTTT
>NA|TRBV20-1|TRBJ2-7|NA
CSAGRLGTYEQYF
TGCAGTGCTGGCCGACTAGGAACCTACGAGCAGTACTTC
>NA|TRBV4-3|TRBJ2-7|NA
CASSQGKGYEQYF
TGCGCCAGCAGCCAAGGTAAAGGTTACGAGCAGTACTTC
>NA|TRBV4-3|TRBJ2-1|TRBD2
CASSLGTSGLNEQFF
TGCGCCAGCAGCCTCGGGACTAGCGGGCTTAATGAGCAGTTCTTC
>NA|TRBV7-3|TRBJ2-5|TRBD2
CASSFTGLEGETQYF
TGTGCCAGCAGCTTTACCGGACTAGAAGGGGAGACCCAGTACTTC
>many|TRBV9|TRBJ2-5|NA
CASSVDYGETQYF
TGTGCCAGCAGCGTAGATTACGGGGAGACCCAGTACTTC
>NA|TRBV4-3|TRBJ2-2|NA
CASSQDRVTKNTGELFF
TGCGCCAGCAGCCAAGATCGGGTTACTAAAAACACCGGGGAGCTGTTTTTT
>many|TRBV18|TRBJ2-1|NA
CASSPRVAGIDNEQFF
TGTGCCAGCTCACCACGGGTTGCCGGCATAGACAATGAGCAGTTCTTC
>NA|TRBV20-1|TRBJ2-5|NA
CSAMRGGQETQYF
TGCAGTGCTATGCGAGGGGGCCAAGAGACCCAGTACTTC
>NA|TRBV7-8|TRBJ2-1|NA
CASTRSRWSYNEQFF
TGTGCCAGCACCCGATCACGTTGGTCTTACAATGAGCAGTTCTTC